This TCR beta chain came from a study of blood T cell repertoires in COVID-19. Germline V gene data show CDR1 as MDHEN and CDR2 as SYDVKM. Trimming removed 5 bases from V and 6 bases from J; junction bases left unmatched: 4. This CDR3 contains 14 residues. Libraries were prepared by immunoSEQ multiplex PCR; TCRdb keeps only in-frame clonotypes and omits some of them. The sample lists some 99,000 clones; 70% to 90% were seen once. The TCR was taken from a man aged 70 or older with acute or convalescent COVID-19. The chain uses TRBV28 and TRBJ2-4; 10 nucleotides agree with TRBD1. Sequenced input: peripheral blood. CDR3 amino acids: CASSPGDRGNIQYF. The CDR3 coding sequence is TGTGCCAGCAGTCCCGGGGACAGGGGAAACATTCAGTACTTC.